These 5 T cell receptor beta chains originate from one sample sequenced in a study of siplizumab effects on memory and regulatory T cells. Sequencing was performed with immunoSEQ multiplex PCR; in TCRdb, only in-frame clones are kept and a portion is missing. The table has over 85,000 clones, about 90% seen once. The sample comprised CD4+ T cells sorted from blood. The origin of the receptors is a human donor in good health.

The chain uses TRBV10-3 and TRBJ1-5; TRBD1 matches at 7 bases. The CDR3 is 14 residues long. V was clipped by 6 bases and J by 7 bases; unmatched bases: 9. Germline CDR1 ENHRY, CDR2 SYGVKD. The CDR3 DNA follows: TGTGCCATCAGCCAGACAGGGCAAGGGCAGCCCCAGCATTTT. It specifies CAISQTGQGQPQHF.

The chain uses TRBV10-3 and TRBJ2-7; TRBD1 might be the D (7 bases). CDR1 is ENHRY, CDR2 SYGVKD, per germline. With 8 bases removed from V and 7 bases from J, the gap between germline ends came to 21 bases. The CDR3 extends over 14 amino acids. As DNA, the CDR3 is TGTGCCATCGAACCGGGACGATCAGGGGGGGAGCAGTACTTC. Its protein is CAIEPGRSGGEQYF.

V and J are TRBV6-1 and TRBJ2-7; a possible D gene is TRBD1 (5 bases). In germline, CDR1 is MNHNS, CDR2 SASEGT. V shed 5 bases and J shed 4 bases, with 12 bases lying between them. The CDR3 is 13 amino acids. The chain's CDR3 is CASSPQTEYEQYF. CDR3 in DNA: TGTGCCAGCAGTCCGCAGACAGAGTACGAGCAGTACTTC.

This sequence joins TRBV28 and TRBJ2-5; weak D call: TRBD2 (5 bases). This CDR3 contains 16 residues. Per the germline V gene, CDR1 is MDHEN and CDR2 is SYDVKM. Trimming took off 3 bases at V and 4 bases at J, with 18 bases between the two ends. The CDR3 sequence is CASSFLGGGSGETQYF. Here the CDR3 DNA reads TGTGCCAGCAGTTTCCTTGGAGGTGGGAGCGGAGAGACCCAGTACTTC.

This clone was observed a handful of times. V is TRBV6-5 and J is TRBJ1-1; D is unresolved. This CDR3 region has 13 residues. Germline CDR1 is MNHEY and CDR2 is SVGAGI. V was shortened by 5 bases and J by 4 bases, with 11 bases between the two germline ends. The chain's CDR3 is CASSRDESTEAFF. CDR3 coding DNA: TGTGCCAGCAGTCGGGATGAGTCCACTGAAGCTTTCTTT.